This T cell receptor (beta chain) was captured in a study of cytomegalovirus exposure and HLA in healthy donors. General study points: A few CMV-associated chains proved CMV antigen-specific in vitro.

This CDR3 region has 15 residues. Trimming pared 5 bases from V and 0 bases from J, leaving 13 bases between. Per germline, CDR1 SEHNR and CDR2 FQNEAQ (reference sequence). A word on this clone: No antigen is known for it.

A multiplex PCR was run with 60 Vbeta primers and 13 Jbeta primers. Some clones are missing from TCRdb's copy, which holds only in-frame ones; the method was immunoSEQ multiplex PCR. The sample carries about 190,000 clones, approximately 80% recorded once. Sequenced material: PBMCs. The V call is TRBV7-9, the J call TRBJ1-2; D gene unclear. The sequence came from a boy aged 2 to 9 in good health and CMV-seronegative. The CDR3 DNA reads as TGTGCCAGCAGCCCTCCCTCCCCAGCTAACTATGGCTACACCTTC. Translation: CASSPPSPANYGYTF.